The 17 T cell receptor beta chains below all came from one sample that was sequenced in a study of blood T cells in healthy people across ages. Through a sample-barcoded 5' primer and a J-beta primer mix, a second PCR was run for 7 to 11 cycles. From the 5' RACE reads, TCRdb called clonotypes with MiXCR, one entry per CDR3 protein. The sample includes roughly 1,800,000 distinct CDR3 sequences, 49% of them seen just once. The material sequenced was blood. These receptors originate from a woman in her forties in good health.

CDR3 protein: CSARDPLAGETQYF. CDR3 coding DNA: TGCAGTGCTAGAGATCCCCTAGCAGGAGAGACCCAGTACTTC. The rearrangement joins TRBV20-1 to TRBJ2-5; the D gene is possibly TRBD2 (5 bases). The V gene lost 0 bases and the J gene lost 4 bases, with 12 bases spanning the gap. Germline V CDR1 and CDR2: DFQATT, SNEGSKA (reference sequence). CDR3 length: 14 residues.

The chain is built from TRBV20-1 and TRBJ2-3; a weak D match, TRBD1 (6 bases). This CDR3 has 14 amino acids. Trimming took 6 bases from V and 3 from J, leaving 16 bases between them. Per germline, CDR1 DFQATT and CDR2 SNEGSKA (reference sequence). The CDR3 region is CSAPPGARTDTQYF. In DNA form, the CDR3 reads TGCAGTGCCCCCCCAGGGGCGAGGACAGATACGCAGTATTTT.

This clonotype was seen a handful of times. V is TRBV2 and J is TRBJ2-7; D is ambiguous. With the DNA end fitting TRBJ2-5 better, the J assignment may be wrong. Germline CDR1 is SNHLY and CDR2 is FYNNEI. The CDR3 runs to 13 residues. This CDR3 is CASSVRFQETQYF. The CDR3 region has the DNA TGTGCCAGCAGTGTCAGGTTTCAAGAGACCCAGTACTTC.

The CDR3 protein is CASSIHVGEAFF. In nucleotides, the CDR3 is TGTGCCAGCAGTATACACGTAGGTGAAGCTTTCTTT. The chain carries TRBV28 and TRBJ1-1; no reliable D call. Germline CDR1 MDHEN, CDR2 SYDVKM. V lost 5 bases and J lost 7, with 11 bases in between. The CDR3 runs 12 residues.

V and J are TRBV20-1 and TRBJ2-7; D remains unclear. This CDR3 is 11 amino acids long. Germline V gene sequence: CDR1 DFQATT, CDR2 SNEGSKA (reference sequence). Trimming took off 6 bases at V and 2 bases at J, with 8 bases between the two ends. The CDR3 DNA reads as TGCAGTGCGAATACAGCCTACGAGCAGTACTTC. Translated, it gives CSANTAYEQYF.

In its sample, this clonotype was seen a few times. The chain combines TRBV4-3 with TRBJ2-3; D is perhaps TRBD2 (5 bases). CDR3 size: 14 residues. Germline V gene data show CDR1 as LGHNA and CDR2 as YSLEER. With 0 bases removed from V and 5 bases from J, the gap between germline ends came to 9 bases. The CDR3 DNA reads TGCGCCAGCAGCCAAGATCCCGGGATAGATACGCAGTATTTT. It yields the protein CASSQDPGIDTQYF.

This clonotype was seen a handful of times. V and J are TRBV4-3 and TRBJ2-3; the D gene is possibly TRBD1 (7 bases). Germline CDR1 LGHNA, CDR2 YSLEER. Trimming took 2 bases from V and 5 from J, leaving 17 bases between them. CDR3 length: 16 amino acids. The CDR3 sequence: CASSQRTIQGGDTQYF. The CDR3 DNA reads TGCGCCAGCAGCCAACGTACTATTCAGGGGGGAGATACGCAGTATTTT.

This clonotype was detected only a few times. The rearrangement uses TRBV20-1 and TRBJ2-7; the D is unclear. This CDR3 has 15 amino acids. V was clipped by 4 bases and J by 0 bases, with 16 bases between them. Germline values: CDR1 DFQATT, CDR2 SNEGSKA (reference sequence). CDR3 region: CSAILAARASYEQYF. In DNA, the CDR3 is TGCAGTGCTATCCTCGCGGCGAGAGCCTCCTACGAGCAGTACTTC.

CDR3 amino acids: CASTTTGGATSSEQYF. DNA of the CDR3: TGTGCCAGCACTACTACAGGGGGCGCTACCAGCTCTGAGCAGTACTTC. V is TRBV12-3 or TRBV12-4 and J is TRBJ2-5, with 9 bases lining up with TRBD1. The junction had 20 bases not matched to a gene; V was cut back by 7 bases and J by 11 bases. This CDR3 is built from 16 residues.

This chain links TRBV4-2 with TRBJ2-5; 10 bases line up with TRBD2. The CDR3 consists of 17 residues. Germline CDR1 reads LGHNA; CDR2 reads YNFKEQ. The junction had 8 bases not matched to a gene; V was cut back by 0 bases and J by 4 bases. The CDR3 is CASSQDRIAGGGETQYF. The CDR3 region has the DNA TGTGCCAGCAGCCAAGATCGGATAGCGGGGGGAGGAGAGACCCAGTACTTC.

The chain couples TRBV6-5 to TRBJ2-3; D remains ambiguous. V was shortened by 5 bases and J by 0 bases, with 12 bases between the two germline ends. CDR1 and CDR2 from the germline V gene are MNHEY and SVGAGI. The CDR3 is 15 residues long. CDR3 sequence reads: CASSTTPSSTDTQYF. CDR3 nucleotide sequence: TGTGCCAGCAGTACGACTCCTTCCAGCACAGATACGCAGTATTTT.

The chain couples TRBV7-8 to TRBJ2-7; tentatively, D is TRBD2 (6 bases). The CDR3 length is 15 residues. Germline assignment: CDR1 SGHVS and CDR2 FQNEAQ. V gave up 4 bases and J gave up 6 bases, with 19 bases separating them. CDR3 region: CASSSGLAPTCEQYF. The CDR3 region has the DNA TGTGCCAGCAGCTCGGGGCTAGCGCCTACCTGCGAGCAGTACTTC.

The table lists this clonotype with a few counts. The V gene is TRBV20-1, the J gene TRBJ1-2; 11 bases align to TRBD1. Germline CDR1 reads DFQATT; CDR2 reads SNEGSKA (reference sequence). This CDR3 spans 14 amino acids. V lost 6 bases and J lost 3; bases outside the gene matches: 6. The CDR3 coding sequence is TGCAGTGCACCTGGACAGGGGGCCGACTATGGCTACACCTTC. This encodes CSAPGQGADYGYTF.

A remark on this clonotype: One end of the junction does not line up with germline, which may come from a read error. The gene calls are TRBV7-7 and TRBJ2-5, with TRBD1 matching over 12 bases. The CDR3 has 16 residues. Germline values: CDR1 SSHAT, CDR2 FNYEAQ (reference sequence). The CDR3 nucleotides read TGTGCTAGCAGCCCCGCGCGGGACAGGGGGCGAGAGACCCAGTACTTC. As protein: CASSPARDRGRETQYF.

The V call is TRBV6-6, the J call TRBJ1-2, with D unresolved. The CDR3 has 12 residues. V lost 3 bases and J lost 5, with 7 bases in between. Germline V lookup: CDR1 MNHNY, CDR2 SVGAGI (reference sequence). CDR3: CASSYERYGYTF. For the CDR3, the DNA is TGTGCCAGCAGTTATGAAAGATATGGCTACACCTTC.

V and J are TRBV9 and TRBJ2-3, with 12 bases identical to TRBD2. V gave up 4 bases and J gave up 0 bases; unmatched junction bases: 6. Germline CDR1 SGDLS, CDR2 YYNGEE. The CDR3 is 17 amino acids. The CDR3 protein is CASSTRTSGTSTDTQYF. The CDR3 DNA follows: TGTGCCAGCAGCACTCGGACTAGCGGGACTAGCACAGATACGCAGTATTTT.

CDR3 DNA: TGTGCCAGCAGCAAGCCCTTGGGGAGTACAGATACGCAGTATTTT. This sequence encodes CASSKPLGSTDTQYF. J is TRBJ2-3 and V is TRBV7-9; a weak D match, TRBD2 (5 bases). CDR1 SEHNR and CDR2 FQNEAQ come from the germline V gene (reference sequence). Trimming pared 5 bases from V and 3 bases from J, leaving 15 bases between. The CDR3 totals 15 residues.